The T cell receptor (beta chain) under discussion was sequenced for a study of Ad26.COV2.S vaccination and SARS-CoV-2 variants. Study-wide background: Recipients of Ad26.COV2.S got it intramuscularly, once or twice 56 days apart.

The CDR3 covers 16 residues. V was pared by 1 base and J by 4 bases, with 14 bases between. Looked up from germline, CDR1 is SGHTA and CDR2 is FQGNSA. The table came from immunoSEQ multiplex PCR; TCRdb's copy has only in-frame clones and leaves some out. The data contain some 290,000 clones, roughly 84% of them singletons. Treatment defined: 15 to 20 received Ad26.COV2.S at low or high dose, single or two shots; 5 received placebo; per-sample allocation not given. Samples analyzed were those drawn on day 63 after the first vaccine or placebo injection. This TCR was sampled from a person aged 18-60 years who received the Ad26.COV2.S COVID-19 vaccine or a placebo. This sample comprised peripheral blood, obtained in a trial of Ad26.COV2.S vaccine versus placebo. V is TRBV7-2 and J is TRBJ2-1; D may be TRBD1 or TRBD2 (6 bases each). The CDR3 region is CASSLVTGAGYNEQFF. In DNA form, the CDR3 reads TGTGCCAGCAGCTTAGTTACGGGGGCAGGATACAATGAGCAGTTCTTC.